This T cell receptor (beta chain) originates from a study of CD8+CD57+ T cells in acquired aplastic anemia. Across the study: Sorted cells (CD4+ and CD8+) yielded DNA amounts that averaged roughly 3.5 ug. Study results and limitations: Between patients and controls, 25 to 35 CD8+ CDR3 sequences were found in common.

Profiles of TCR beta VDJ and CDR3 were generated from a genomic DNA template. Using its own MiXCR run on the reads, TCRdb lists one record per CDR3 protein. The sample contains roughly 180,000 distinct CDR3 sequences, 45% to 60% of which appear only once. There are a few counts of this clonotype. Antigen: not known. From germline, CDR1 is MNHEY and CDR2 SMNVEV (reference sequence). After removal of 4 bases from V and 8 bases from J, the junction contained 6 bases not matched to a gene. The CDR3 runs to 14 residues. The patients chosen for sequencing had shown expansion of CD8+CD57+ cells (detected by flow cytometry). Every patient was diagnosed with severe acquired aplastic anemia. None of the patients had been given any therapy when their blood was sampled.

The sequencing sample was made of sorted CD4+, CD8+, or CD8+CD57+ T cells (not recorded which) from PBMCs. This receptor was obtained from a human donor with aplastic anemia. The chain is built from TRBV27 and TRBJ1-2, with 11 bases matching TRBD1. The CDR3 is CASSSGQGAEGYTF. The CDR3 nucleotides read TGTGCCAGCAGTTCTGGACAGGGGGCGGAGGGCTACACCTTC.